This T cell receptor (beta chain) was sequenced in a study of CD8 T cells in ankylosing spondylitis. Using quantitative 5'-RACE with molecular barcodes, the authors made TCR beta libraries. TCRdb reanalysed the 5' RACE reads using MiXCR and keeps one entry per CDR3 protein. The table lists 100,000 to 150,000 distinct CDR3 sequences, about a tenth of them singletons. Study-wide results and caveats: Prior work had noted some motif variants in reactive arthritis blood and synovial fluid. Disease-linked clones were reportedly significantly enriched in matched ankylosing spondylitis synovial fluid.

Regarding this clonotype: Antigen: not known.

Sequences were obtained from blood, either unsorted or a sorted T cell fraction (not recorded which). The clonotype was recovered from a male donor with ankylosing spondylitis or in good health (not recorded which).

The CDR3 loop reads CASSLELAGVNEQFF. In DNA, the CDR3 is TGTGCCAGTAGTCTCGAACTAGCGGGAGTCAATGAGCAGTTCTTC. The chain links TRBV19 to TRBJ2-1; the match to TRBD2 covers 11 bases. The junction had 6 bases not matched to a gene; V was cut back by 5 bases and J by 6 bases. Germline values: CDR1 LNHDA, CDR2 SQIVND (reference sequence). The CDR3 is made up of 15 amino acids.